Listed below are T cell receptor beta chains from one sample, sequenced in a study of glioma-infiltrating T cells after dendritic cell vaccination. Method: immunoSEQ multiplex PCR; TCRdb's copy keeps in-frame clones and lacks some. The sample contains fewer than 85,000 clones, over 85% of which appear only once. Specimen: blood, collected before dendritic cell vaccination. These TCRs come from a human donor with glioblastoma. Each CDR3 is given with its conserved first and last residue. The D gene is left open where the match is weak. Clone size appears in some rows only: once, few, many, or a class for an expanded clone.

>TRBJ2-1|TRBD2|NA|TRBV11-3
TGTGCCAGCAGCCTCAGCGGGAGGCCATACAATGAGCAGTTCTTC
CASSLSGRPYNEQFF
>TRBJ1-4|TRBD1|NA|TRBV30
TGTGCCTGGAATCGACAGGGTATTGGTGAAAAACTGTTTTTT
CAWNRQGIGEKLFF
>TRBJ2-7|NA|NA|TRBV2
TGTGCCAGCAGTGAAGCACAGGGAGCCTACGAGCAGTACTTC
CASSEAQGAYEQYF
>TRBJ1-3|NA|once|TRBV14
TGTGCCAGCAGCCCCGGGTCTGGAAACACCATATATTTT
CASSPGSGNTIYF
>TRBJ2-5|TRBD2|NA|TRBV9
TGTGCCAGCAGCGTAGCTCCGGGACTAGCGGGGCACCAAGAGACCCAGTACTTC
CASSVAPGLAGHQETQYF
>TRBJ2-2|TRBD1|NA|TRBV28
TGTGCCAGCACAAGACAGGGGGCGGGCACCGGGGAGCTGTTTTTT
CASTRQGAGTGELFF
>TRBJ1-3|NA|NA|TRBV9
TGTGCCAGCAGCTCAGGGACTGGAAACACCATATATTTT
CASSSGTGNTIYF
>TRBJ2-3|NA|NA|TRBV30
TGTGCCGGAGGAGTGGAAACCGTCACAGATACGCAGTATTTT
CAGGVETVTDTQYF
>TRBJ1-5|NA|NA|TRBV6-1
TGTGCCAGCAGTTCGGGGGGGGCGGGCCAGCCCCAGCATTTT
CASSSGGAGQPQHF
>TRBJ2-7|TRBD1|NA|TRBV5-8
TGTGCCAGCAGCTTATCCTGGACAGGGCAATACGAGCAGTACTTC
CASSLSWTGQYEQYF
>TRBJ2-4|NA|NA|TRBV7-3
TGTGCCAGCAGCCAGAGCCCGGGGGACATTCAGTACTTC
CASSQSPGDIQYF
>TRBJ1-1|NA|NA|TRBV30
TGTGCCTGGAGTACGAGCAACACTGAAGCTTTCTTT
CAWSTSNTEAFF
>TRBJ2-2|TRBD1|NA|TRBV27
TGTGCCAGCAGTCTGGGACAGGGTCGCACCGGGGAGCTGTTTTTT
CASSLGQGRTGELFF
>TRBJ2-7|NA|once|TRBV19
TGTGCCAGTAGTATCAACTACGAGCAGTACTTC
CASSINYEQYF
>TRBJ2-1|TRBD2|NA|TRBV18
TGTGCCAGCTCACCAACAGCGGGAGGGCCTTTTGAGCAGTTCTTC
CASSPTAGGPFEQFF
>TRBJ2-3|TRBD1|NA|TRBV10-1
TGCGCCAGCAGTGAGTCCAGGACAGGGGGAACAGATACGCAGTATTTT
CASSESRTGGTDTQYF
>TRBJ1-1|NA|NA|TRBV19
TGTGCCAGTAGTATTCAGAACACTGAAGCTTTCTTT
CASSIQNTEAFF
>TRBJ1-2|NA|NA|TRBV6-1
TGTGCCAGCAACAAGCTCGGTCAGGCGGGGGATGGCTACACCTTC
CASNKLGQAGDGYTF
>TRBJ2-2|NA|NA|TRBV9
TGTGCCAGCAGCGTATGGGCAGGGGAAGTGGCCGGGGAGCTGTTTTTT
CASSVWAGEVAGELFF
>TRBJ2-3|TRBD2|NA|TRBV5-1
TGCGCCAGCAGCGAGTTAGGGACTATCACAGATACGCAGTATTTT
CASSELGTITDTQYF
>TRBJ2-3|NA|NA|TRBV30
TGTGCCTGGAGTGGTAGGGGGGATACGCAGTATTTT
CAWSGRGDTQYF
>TRBJ2-1|TRBD2|NA|TRBV11-2
TGTGCCAGCAGCTCGGGACTACAGTCCTTCTTC
CASSSGLQSFF
>TRBJ1-2|TRBD1|NA|TRBV5-1
TGCGCCAGCAGCTTAAACTTAGGGACAGGGAACTATGGCTACACCTTC
CASSLNLGTGNYGYTF
>TRBJ2-7|NA|NA|TRBV2
TGTGCCAGCAGTGACATTTCCTACGAGCAGTACTTC
CASSDISYEQYF
>TRBJ1-4|NA|NA|TRBV9
TGTGCCAGCAGCGTAGGCGCAACTAATGAAAAACTGTTTTTT
CASSVGATNEKLFF
>TRBJ2-1|NA|NA|TRBV11-3
TGTGCCAGCAGCTTACGTAGGACAGAGCCTAATGAGCAGTTCTTC
CASSLRRTEPNEQFF
>TRBJ2-3|NA|NA|TRBV30
TGTGCCTGGAGTGCCCATGGGAGCAACACAGATACGCAGTATTTT
CAWSAHGSNTDTQYF
>TRBJ2-5|TRBD2|once|TRBV5-1
TGCGCCAGCAGCTTGGTAGGCGGGGGGAGCGCTGGGACCCAGTACTTC
CASSLVGGGSAGTQYF
>TRBJ2-1|TRBD1|NA|TRBV5-1
TGCGCCAGCAGCTTGGCAGGGACAGTCTCCTACAATGAGCAGTTCTTC
CASSLAGTVSYNEQFF
>TRBJ2-1|NA|NA|TRBV4-1
TGCGCCAGCAGCCAAGATTTCAGATCGGCGGATAACAATGAGCAGTTCTTC
CASSQDFRSADNNEQFF
>TRBJ1-2|TRBD1|NA|TRBV13
TGTGCCAGCAGACCGGGACAGAACTATGGCTACACCTTC
CASRPGQNYGYTF
>TRBJ1-5|TRBD1|once|TRBV12-5
TGTGCTAGTGGTTTCCTCACCGGGACAGGGAGCAATCAGCCCCAGCATTTT
CASGFLTGTGSNQPQHF
>TRBJ2-1|NA|once|TRBV27
TGTGCCAGCAGTCCCCGGTACAATGAGCAGTTCTTC
CASSPRYNEQFF
>TRBJ2-3|NA|NA|TRBV7-3
TGTGCCAGCAGCTTAACCGGTTCCCTCACAGATACGCAGTATTTT
CASSLTGSLTDTQYF
>TRBJ2-3|TRBD1|few|TRBV5-8
TGTGCCAGCAGCTCAACCGGGACAGGTGGCACAGATACGCAGTATTTT
CASSSTGTGGTDTQYF
>TRBJ2-3|TRBD2|NA|TRBV7-6
TGTGCCAGCAGCCCCCTTGCTAGCGGGGAAGCTCGTGCAGATACGCAGTATTTT
CASSPLASGEARADTQYF
>TRBJ2-5|TRBD1|NA|TRBV7-2
TGTGCCAGCAGCTTCGGACAGGGTTTAGGGGAGACCCAGTACTTC
CASSFGQGLGETQYF
>TRBJ2-6|NA|NA|TRBV4-1
TGCGCCAGCAGCCAAGATCCCCCAGCGAGAGGGGCCAACGTCCTGACTTTC
CASSQDPPARGANVLTF
>TRBJ1-6|NA|NA|TRBV7-9
TGTGCCAGCAGCTTGGCCAATAGGGAGCGTTCACCCCTCCACTTT
CASSLANRERSPLHF
>TRBJ1-5|NA|NA|TRBV6-1
TGTGCCAGCAGTCCCGGGGGGATCAATCAGCCCCAGCATTTT
CASSPGGINQPQHF
>TRBJ1-5|NA|NA|TRBV21-1
TGTGCCAGCAGCAAAGCGCTACCTGGTAGCAATCAGCCCCAGCATTTT
CASSKALPGSNQPQHF
>TRBJ1-4|TRBD1|NA|TRBV9
TGTGCCAGCAGCGTAGGAGGACAGGCTAATGAAAAACTGTTTTTT
CASSVGGQANEKLFF
>TRBJ2-5|NA|once|TRBV6-5
TGTGCCAGCAGTTACAGGGGTCGGGAGACCCAGTACTTC
CASSYRGRETQYF
>TRBJ1-1|TRBD1|NA|TRBV9
TGTGCCAGCAGCGTAGGGCCAGGGGGGTTGGACACTGAAGCTTTCTTT
CASSVGPGGLDTEAFF
>TRBJ1-2|NA|few|TRBV6-1
TGTGCCACCTCCTTGGGCACCTACTATGGCTACACCTTC
CATSLGTYYGYTF
>TRBJ2-7|NA|NA|TRBV27
TGTGCCAGCAGTCACCTGGACAGTCCCTACGAGCAGTACTTC
CASSHLDSPYEQYF
>TRBJ2-3|NA|NA|TRBV6-1
TGTGCCAGCAGTGAAGATGGGGCGATCTCAGATACGCAGTATTTT
CASSEDGAISDTQYF
>TRBJ2-1|TRBD2|once|TRBV14
TGTGCCAGCAGCCAAGATCTGGCGGGAGGGCAGGACAATGAGCAGTTCTTC
CASSQDLAGGQDNEQFF
>TRBJ2-7|NA|NA|TRBV27
TGTGCCAGCAGTTTAACAGGGTACTACGAGCAGTACTTC
CASSLTGYYEQYF
>TRBJ2-1|TRBD2|NA|TRBV11-2
TGTGCCAGCAGCTTAGTGGCAGCGGGAGGGTCCTACAATGAGCAGTTCTTC
CASSLVAAGGSYNEQFF
>TRBJ1-2|NA|NA|TRBV19
TGTGCCAGTAGTAAAAGGAGTGGCTACACCTTC
CASSKRSGYTF
>TRBJ1-2|NA|NA|TRBV14
TGTGCCAGCAGCCAAGGACAGGCCCGTAACTATGGCTACACCTTC
CASSQGQARNYGYTF
>TRBJ2-3|TRBD2|NA|TRBV5-1
TGCGCCAGCACCTTGGGATACGCTAGCGGAGACACAGATACGCAGTATTTT
CASTLGYASGDTDTQYF
>TRBJ2-7|NA|NA|TRBV7-6
TGTGCCAGCAGCTCCGCGCGTGACTCCTACGAGCAGTACTTC
CASSSARDSYEQYF
>TRBJ2-5|NA|NA|TRBV5-1
TGCGCCAGCAGCTTTCAGGGCGCGACGACCCAGTACTTC
CASSFQGATTQYF
>TRBJ2-5|TRBD2|NA|TRBV7-8
TGTGCCAGCAGCGGAGATCATTGGACTAGCGGGGGGGCCGGGTCGGAGACCCAGTACTTC
CASSGDHWTSGGAGSETQYF
>TRBJ2-5|NA|NA|TRBV20-1
TGCAGTGCTCGGGGAGAAGAGACCCAGTACTTC
CSARGEETQYF
>TRBJ1-2|TRBD1|once|TRBV9
TGTGCCAGCAGCCCCTACGGTGGGACAGGGGGTATTACTAACTATGGCTACACCTTC
CASSPYGGTGGITNYGYTF
>TRBJ2-7|TRBD1|NA|TRBV28
TGTGCCAGCAGTTTACTTACGGGACAGACCTCCTACGAGCAGTACTTC
CASSLLTGQTSYEQYF
>TRBJ1-1|NA|NA|TRBV6-1
TGTGCCAGCAGTAGCGAAGGGGGGAACACTGAAGCTTTCTTT
CASSSEGGNTEAFF